These 25 T cell receptor beta chains came from one sample sequenced in a study of shared clonotypes between healthy human individuals. The assay was immunoSEQ multiplex PCR, and TCRdb's table has in-frame clones only and misses some. The data show fewer than 650,000 clones, 70% to 80% seen once. The sequencing input was PBMCs. All receptors come from a woman aged 40 to 49 in good health. Some clones in this sample may be carry-over from other donors' samples.

In regard to this clone: A much larger clone differs by one base, so this may be a read error. The chain uses TRBV6-5 and TRBJ1-1; D gene unclear. CDR3 length: 12 amino acids. The ends were cut back, 6 bases at V and 3 bases at J, with 8 bases in the middle. CDR1 and CDR2 (germline): MNHEY, SVGAGI. The CDR3 nucleotides are TGTGCCAGCAGACCCTCATACACTGAAGCTTTCTTT. Translating gives CASRPSYTEAFF.

Turning to this clone: With a much larger clone just one base away, this may be a read error. The gene calls are TRBV11-2 and TRBJ1-2, with D possibly being TRBD1 (6 bases). The germline V gene encodes CDR1 SGHAT and CDR2 FQNNGV. CDR3 length equals 15 residues. CDR3 bases: TGTGCCAGCAGCCCCGTCAGGGGTCCTAACAATGGCTACACCTTC. Translation gives CASSPVRGPNNGYTF.

The gene calls are TRBV29-1 and TRBJ2-7; possibly TRBD1 for D (5 bases). From germline, CDR1 is SQVTM and CDR2 ANQGSEA. The CDR3 spans 12 residues. V was clipped by 4 bases and J by 5 bases, with 12 bases between them. The CDR3 loop is CSVARGANEQYF. The CDR3 DNA reads TGCAGCGTTGCAAGGGGCGCCAACGAGCAGTACTTC.

This sequence joins TRBV11-3 and TRBJ2-1; tentative D call: TRBD2 (6 bases). The CDR3 extends over 14 amino acids. CDR1 and CDR2 (germline): SGHNT, YENEEA. The V end lost 4 bases, the J end lost 4 bases, and 11 bases lay between the germline ends. The CDR3 coding sequence is TGTGCCAGCAGCTCGGAGGGCCGTTACAATGAGCAGTTCTTC. This codes for CASSSEGRYNEQFF. Looking up the rest from reference TRBV11-3 and TRBJ2-1 gives the full variable domain: EAGVVQSPRYKIIEKKQPVAFWCNPISGHNTLYWYLQNLGQGPELLIRYENEEAVDDSQLPKDRFSAERLKGVDSTLKIQPAELGDSAVYLCASSSEGRYNEQFFGPGTRLTVL.

The CDR3 nucleotides read TGCGCCAGCAGCCACCCCGGGGAACAGGGGGCAAGCACTGAAGCTTTCTTT. Protein product: CASSHPGEQGASTEAFF. This rearrangement joins TRBV4-1 to TRBJ1-1; 9 bases match TRBD1. The CDR3 spans 17 residues. The germline V gene encodes CDR1 MGHRA and CDR2 YSYEKL. Trimming cost V 3 bases and J 4 bases; bases outside gene matches: 12.

The gene calls are TRBV7-9 and TRBJ2-5; D perhaps matches TRBD1 (5 bases). V dropped 2 bases and J dropped 4 bases, with 11 bases sitting between them. Per germline, CDR1 SEHNR and CDR2 FQNEAQ (reference sequence). The CDR3 contains 14 residues. CDR3 residues: CASSLSGSGETQYF. In DNA, the CDR3 is TGTGCCAGCAGCTTATCAGGGTCTGGAGAGACCCAGTACTTC.

The chain carries TRBV7-9 and TRBJ1-1; D unresolved. V dropped 5 bases and J dropped 1 base, with 11 bases sitting between them. The CDR3 spans 14 residues. Germline V gene sequence: CDR1 SEHNR, CDR2 FQNEAQ (reference sequence). CDR3: CASSPSPTNTEAFF. CDR3 bases: TGTGCCAGCAGCCCGAGTCCCACGAACACTGAAGCTTTCTTT.

This clone appeared a few times. The DNA of the CDR3 is TGTGCCAGCAACGTCGACAATTATGGCTACACCTTC. This encodes CASNVDNYGYTF. The chain links TRBV5-7 to TRBJ1-2; D not certain. TRBV5-7 is marked as an open reading frame, function uncertain. V shed 6 bases and J shed 5 bases, with 11 bases lying between them. The CDR3 consists of 12 residues.

This clone was observed a handful of times. The V and J genes are TRBV6-5 and TRBJ1-1; D gene ambiguous. V was clipped by 2 bases and J by 1 base, with 11 bases between them. This CDR3 is 15 amino acids long. The germline V gene has CDR1 MNHEY and CDR2 SVGAGI. The CDR3 protein is CASSYGDPGNTEAFF. For the CDR3, the DNA is TGTGCCAGCAGTTACGGGGATCCGGGGAACACTGAAGCTTTCTTT.

V usage is TRBV9 and J usage is TRBJ2-5, with D possibly called TRBD1 or TRBD2 (5 bases each). The V gene's germline CDR1 is SGDLS and CDR2 YYNGEE. Trimming pared 0 bases from V and 5 bases from J, leaving 14 bases between. The CDR3 loop spans 15 amino acids. The CDR3 spells CASSVDGTRGETQYF. In DNA form, the CDR3 reads TGTGCCAGCAGCGTAGATGGGACCCGAGGGGAGACCCAGTACTTC.

The chain combines TRBV19 with TRBJ1-1; the D is unclear. In germline, CDR1 is LNHDA, CDR2 SQIVND (reference sequence). The CDR3 is 14 amino acids. V shed 3 bases and J shed 0 bases, with 8 bases lying between them. CDR3 loop: CASSIPNLNTEAFF. The CDR3 coding sequence is TGTGCCAGTAGTATCCCCAACCTGAACACTGAAGCTTTCTTT.

The chain recombines TRBV7-9 with TRBJ1-2; 7 bases map to TRBD1. The V gene end was trimmed by 4 bases and the J gene end by 3 bases; junction bases not matched to a gene: 8. The CDR3 runs to 15 residues. Germline V gives CDR1 SEHNR, CDR2 FQNEAQ (reference sequence). CDR3 sequence: CASSSHTDRDYGYTF. The CDR3 DNA reads TGTGCCAGCAGCTCACATACCGACAGGGACTATGGCTACACCTTC.

The J gene is TRBJ2-7, the V gene TRBV29-1; TRBD1 matches at 7 bases. The CDR3 runs 13 residues. Looked up from germline, CDR1 is SQVTM and CDR2 is ANQGSEA. Trimming took 1 base from V and 4 from J; bases not matched to a gene: 4. The CDR3 protein is CSVEGTGRYEQYF. CDR3 sequence (DNA): TGCAGCGTTGAAGGGACAGGACGATACGAGCAGTACTTC.

The rearrangement links TRBV2 to TRBJ2-5; D unresolved. The length of the CDR3 is 14 residues. Trimming cost V 1 base and J 4 bases, with 10 bases left between them. In germline, CDR1 is SNHLY, CDR2 FYNNEI. CDR3 DNA sequence: TGTGCCAGCAGTGAAGTACGCGTAGGAGAGACCCAGTACTTC. Its translation is CASSEVRVGETQYF.

V is TRBV30 and J is TRBJ1-2, with 9 bases fitting TRBD1. This CDR3 spans 13 amino acids. CDR1 GTSNPN and CDR2 SVGIG come from the germline V gene (reference sequence). V gave up 3 bases and J gave up 6 bases; unmatched junction bases: 5. The CDR3 protein is CAWSRDRDDGYTF. CDR3 DNA: TGTGCCTGGAGCCGGGACAGGGACGATGGCTACACCTTC.

This clone is a singleton in its sample. This chain's CDR3 is CASSELPGTTNEKLFF. Here the CDR3 DNA reads TGTGCCAGCAGTGAACTCCCAGGGACAACTAATGAAAAACTGTTTTTT. This chain connects TRBV25-1 to TRBJ1-4, with D maybe TRBD1 (5 bases). V was cut by 2 bases and J by 0 bases, with 10 bases left in between. The CDR3 is 16 amino acids. The germline CDR1 and CDR2 sequences are MGHDK and SYGVNS. Based on the CDR3 plus reference TRBV25-1 and TRBJ1-4, the full variable domain is EADIYQTPRYLVIGTGKKITLECSQTMGHDKMYWYQQDPGMELHLIHYSYGVNSTEKGDLSSESTVSRIRTEHFPLTLESARPSHTSQYLCASSELPGTTNEKLFFGSGTQLSVL.

The chain has TRBV19 and TRBJ2-7; TRBD1 is a possible D gene (6 bases). The CDR3 has 12 residues. V was trimmed by 4 bases and J by 3 bases, leaving 7 bases between them. CDR1 and CDR2 (germline): LNHDA, SQIVND (reference sequence). The DNA for the CDR3 is TGTGCCAGTAGTAAACAGGGCTACGAGCAGTACTTC. Encoded protein: CASSKQGYEQYF.

The V call is TRBV29-1, the J call TRBJ2-7, with TRBD2 matching 8 bases. CDR1 SQVTM and CDR2 ANQGSEA come from the germline V gene. J lost 5 bases, V lost 6 bases, and 9 bases had no gene match. This CDR3 contains 13 residues. CDR3 loop: CSVPTPGGDEQYF. CDR3 DNA sequence: TGCAGCGTCCCGACCCCCGGGGGGGACGAGCAGTACTTC.

This clone has just a few counts. The chain carries TRBV14 and TRBJ2-3; 9 positions agree with TRBD2. Germline trimming cut 1 base from V and 4 bases from J; bases unmatched to any gene: 9. This CDR3 has 17 amino acids. Germline V gene lookup returns CDR1 SGHDN and CDR2 FVKESK. CDR3 in DNA: TGTGCCAGCAGCCAAGCCCGGACTAGCGTCTCGGCAGATACGCAGTATTTT. Translated, it gives CASSQARTSVSADTQYF.

This clone was counted ten times or more. V gene TRBV28 combines with J gene TRBJ2-5; D may be TRBD1 or TRBD2 (7 bases each). Germline V gives CDR1 MDHEN, CDR2 SYDVKM. With 5 bases removed from V and 5 bases from J, the gap between germline ends came to 18 bases. The CDR3 covers 15 residues. This CDR3 reads CASSHRQGGMETQYF. The CDR3 DNA follows: TGTGCCAGCAGTCACCGACAGGGAGGGATGGAGACCCAGTACTTC. Supplemented by reference TRBV28 and TRBJ2-5, the full variable domain reads DVKVTQSSRYLVKRTGEKVFLECVQDMDHENMFWYRQDPGLGLRLIYFSYDVKMKEKGDIPEGYSVSREKKERFSLILESASTNQTSMYLCASSHRQGGMETQYFGPGTRLLVL.

V and J are TRBV6-6 and TRBJ2-7; 10 nucleotides match TRBD2. The CDR3 spans 15 residues. Germline assignment: CDR1 MNHNY and CDR2 SVGAGI (reference sequence). Trimming took 6 bases from V and 4 from J; bases not matched to a gene: 9. The CDR3 region is CASREVAGGSYEQYF. DNA of the CDR3: TGTGCCAGCAGGGAAGTAGCGGGAGGATCTTACGAGCAGTACTTC.

Only a few counts were recorded for this clone. The chain combines TRBV6-6 with TRBJ1-1, with D possibly matching TRBD1 (5 bases). The CDR3 is 12 amino acids. Trimming shortened V by 2 bases and J by 8 bases, and 9 bases separated the two germline ends. CDR1 is MNHNY and CDR2 is SVGAGI in the germline V gene (reference sequence). DNA of the CDR3: TGTGCCAGCAGTTACCCGGGGGGAGAAGCTTTCTTT. Encoded protein: CASSYPGGEAFF.

The chain recombines TRBV4-2 with TRBJ2-5; no definite D call. The CDR3 is made up of 15 amino acids. Per germline, CDR1 LGHNA and CDR2 YNFKEQ. Deletions cut 0 bases from V and 1 base from J, with 9 bases between. CDR3 nucleotide sequence: TGTGCCAGCAGCCAAGATTCGGGTCCCCAAGAGACCCAGTACTTC. This gives the protein CASSQDSGPQETQYF.

This clone was recorded at least ten times. The sample carries other DNA sequences with the same CDR3. This rearrangement joins TRBV5-4 to TRBJ1-1; D remains ambiguous. The CDR3 totals 12 residues. With 1 base removed from V and 6 bases from J, the gap between germline ends came to 7 bases. CDR1 and CDR2 (germline): SGHNT, YYREEE (reference sequence). DNA of the CDR3: TGTGCCAGCAGCTTGTTTGGTTCTGAAGCTTTCTTT. It is translated as CASSLFGSEAFF.

The count of this clone is one. This chain uses TRBV18 with TRBJ1-1; tentatively, D is TRBD1 (6 bases). Trimming cost V 5 bases and J 1 base, with 8 bases left between them. The CDR3 consists of 13 residues. CDR1 KGHSH and CDR2 LQKENI come from the germline V gene. CDR3 sequence (DNA): TGTGCCAGCTCAAAACAGGGGAACACTGAAGCTTTCTTT. This gives the protein CASSKQGNTEAFF.